The clone carrying this T cell receptor (beta chain) was detected a few times. The antigen remains undetermined. These data come from a study of shared clonotypes between healthy human individuals. Broader study findings: Sequencing depth was expected to influence donor clonotype sharing.

Each donor was a Caucasian adult residing in Nashville, Tennessee. Investigators spread the genomic DNA of each subset evenly over several immunoSEQ plates. Profiled with immunoSEQ multiplex PCR; TCRdb holds only in-frame clones, not every one. The sample yields approximately 500,000 clones, about four fifths seen once. Germline V CDR1 and CDR2: MNHEY, SMNVEV (reference sequence). V was cut by 6 bases and J by 3 bases, with 9 bases left in between. The CDR3 runs to 13 residues. The sequence was obtained from a woman between 40 and 50 years old in good health. Some clones in this sample may be carry-over from other donors' samples. The sequenced material came from PBMCs. The chain uses TRBV27 and TRBJ1-5; D may be TRBD1 (5 bases). The CDR3 loop reads CASSRDYNQPQHF. The DNA of the CDR3 is TGTGCCAGCAGCAGGGACTACAATCAGCCCCAGCATTTT.